This T cell receptor (beta chain) comes out of a study of prognosis after radiotherapy for stage I lung cancer. Study conclusions and caveats: Post-therapy Shannon entropy was lower in patients developing distant metastases following stereotactic body radiation therapy. In the expanded TCR clones, tumor specificity was not determined.

As for this clonotype: The antigen is undetermined.

CDR1 MNHEY and CDR2 SVGEGT come from the germline V gene. V was pared by 3 bases and J by 0 bases, with 14 bases between. CDR3 length equals 16 residues. TCR beta CDR3 amplification from genomic DNA was performed by two-round multiplex PCR. The first PCR round targeted every TRBV and TRBJ gene with specific primers. One entry per CDR3 protein, called by TCRdb with MiXCR from the multiplex PCR reads. The repertoire holds some 15,000 distinct CDR3 sequences, with around 54% as singletons. The rearrangement joins TRBV6-2 or TRBV6-3 to TRBJ1-1; D gene ambiguous. The receptor's source is a donor over 45 with non-small cell lung cancer. The sequencing here drew on PBMCs, taken before or after stereotactic body radiation therapy (not recorded which). The CDR3 nucleotides read TGTGCCAGCAGTTATCCGATCGGGCGGATGAACACTGAAGCTTTCTTT. It specifies CASSYPIGRMNTEAFF.